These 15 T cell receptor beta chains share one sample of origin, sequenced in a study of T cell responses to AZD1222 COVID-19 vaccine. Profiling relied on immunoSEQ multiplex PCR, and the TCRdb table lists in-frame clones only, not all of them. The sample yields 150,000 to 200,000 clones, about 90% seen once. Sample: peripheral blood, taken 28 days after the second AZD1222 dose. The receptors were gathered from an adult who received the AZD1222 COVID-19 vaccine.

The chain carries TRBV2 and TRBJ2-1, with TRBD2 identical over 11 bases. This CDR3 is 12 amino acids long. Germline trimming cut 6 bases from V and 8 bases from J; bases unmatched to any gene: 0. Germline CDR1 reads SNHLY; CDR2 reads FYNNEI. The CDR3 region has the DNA TGTGCCAGCAGACTAGCGGGGGATGAGCAGTTCTTC. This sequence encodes CASRLAGDEQFF.

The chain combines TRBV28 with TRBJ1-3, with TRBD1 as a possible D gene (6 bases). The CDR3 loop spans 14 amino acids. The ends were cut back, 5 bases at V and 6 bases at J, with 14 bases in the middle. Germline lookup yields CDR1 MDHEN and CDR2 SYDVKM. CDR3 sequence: CASSRRGGENTIYF. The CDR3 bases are TGTGCCAGCAGTCGCAGGGGAGGTGAAAACACCATATATTTT.

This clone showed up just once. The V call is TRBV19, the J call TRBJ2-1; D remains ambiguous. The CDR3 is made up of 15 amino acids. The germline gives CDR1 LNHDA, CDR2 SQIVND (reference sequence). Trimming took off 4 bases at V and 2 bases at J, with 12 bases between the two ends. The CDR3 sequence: CASSTRTVTYNEQFF. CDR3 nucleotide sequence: TGTGCCAGTAGTACCCGGACGGTCACCTACAATGAGCAGTTCTTC.

The CDR3 DNA is TGCGCCAGCAGCCTGGGAGTGGGACAGGTCGGTGAAAAACTGTTTTTT. Its protein product is CASSLGVGQVGEKLFF. The gene calls are TRBV5-1 and TRBJ1-4, with 8 positions matching TRBD1. Looked up from germline, CDR1 is SGHRS and CDR2 is YFSETQ. The CDR3 totals 16 residues. The V gene end was trimmed by 4 bases and the J gene end by 7 bases; junction bases not matched to a gene: 12.

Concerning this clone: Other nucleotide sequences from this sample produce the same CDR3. CDR3 amino acids: CASSLMVAGGETQYF. The CDR3 nucleotides read TGCGCCAGCAGCTTGATGGTAGCGGGGGGAGAGACCCAGTACTTC. V and J are TRBV5-1 and TRBJ2-5; 10 bases fit TRBD2. CDR1 and CDR2 from the germline V gene are SGHRS and YFSETQ. CDR3 length: 15 residues. Losses at the gene ends were 1 base for V and 4 bases for J; bases not matched to a gene: 4.

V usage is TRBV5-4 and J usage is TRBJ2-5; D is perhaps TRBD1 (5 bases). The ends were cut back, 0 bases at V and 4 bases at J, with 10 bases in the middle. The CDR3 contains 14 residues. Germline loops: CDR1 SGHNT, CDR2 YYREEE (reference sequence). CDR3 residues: CASSLAGRVETQYF. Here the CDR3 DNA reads TGTGCCAGCAGCTTGGCCGGCAGGGTAGAGACCCAGTACTTC.

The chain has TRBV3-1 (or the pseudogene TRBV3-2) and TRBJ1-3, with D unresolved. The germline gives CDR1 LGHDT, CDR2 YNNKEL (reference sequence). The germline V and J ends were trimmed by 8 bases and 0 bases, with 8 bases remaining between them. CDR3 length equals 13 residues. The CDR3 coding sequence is TGTGCCAGCGCAACTGACTCTGGAAACACCATATATTTT. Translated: CASATDSGNTIYF.

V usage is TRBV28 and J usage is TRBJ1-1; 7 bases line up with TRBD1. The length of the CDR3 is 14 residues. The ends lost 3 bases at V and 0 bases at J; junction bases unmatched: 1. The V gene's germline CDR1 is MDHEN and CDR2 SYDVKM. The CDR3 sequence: CASSLGTVNTEAFF. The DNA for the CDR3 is TGTGCCAGCAGTTTGGGGACAGTGAACACTGAAGCTTTCTTT.

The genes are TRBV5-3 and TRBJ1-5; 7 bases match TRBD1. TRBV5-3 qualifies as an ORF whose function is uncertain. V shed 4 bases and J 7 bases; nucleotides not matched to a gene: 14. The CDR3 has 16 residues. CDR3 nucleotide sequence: TGTGCCAGAAGCCCCTTTTACAAGACAGGGATACAGCCCCAGCATTTT. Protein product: CARSPFYKTGIQPQHF.

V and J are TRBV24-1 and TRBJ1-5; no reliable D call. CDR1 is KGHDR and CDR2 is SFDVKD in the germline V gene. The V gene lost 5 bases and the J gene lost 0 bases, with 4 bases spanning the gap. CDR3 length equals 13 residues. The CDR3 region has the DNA TGTGCCACCAGTGCGAATAGCAATCAGCCCCAGCATTTT. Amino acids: CATSANSNQPQHF.

In DNA, the CDR3 is TGTGCCTGGAGTGGTGGAGTCTCTCGCAATCAGCCCCAGCATTTT. Translating it yields CAWSGGVSRNQPQHF. The rearrangement joins TRBV30 to TRBJ1-5, with unresolved D. Germline V gene data show CDR1 as GTSNPN and CDR2 as SVGIG (reference sequence). V dropped 1 base and J dropped 2 bases, with 12 bases sitting between them. This CDR3 spans 15 amino acids.

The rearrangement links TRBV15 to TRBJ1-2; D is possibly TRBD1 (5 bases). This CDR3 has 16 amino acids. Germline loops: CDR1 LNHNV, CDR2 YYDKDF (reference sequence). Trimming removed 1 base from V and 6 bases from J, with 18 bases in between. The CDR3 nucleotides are TGTGCCACCAGCAGAGTGGGGGGACTTCGAATCGATGGCTACACCTTC. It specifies CATSRVGGLRIDGYTF.

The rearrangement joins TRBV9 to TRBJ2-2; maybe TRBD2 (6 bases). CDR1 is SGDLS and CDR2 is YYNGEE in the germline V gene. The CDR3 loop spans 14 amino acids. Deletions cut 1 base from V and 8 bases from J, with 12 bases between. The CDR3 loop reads CASSVLGGAGELFF. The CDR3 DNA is TGTGCCAGCAGCGTACTAGGCGGGGCGGGGGAGCTGTTTTTT.

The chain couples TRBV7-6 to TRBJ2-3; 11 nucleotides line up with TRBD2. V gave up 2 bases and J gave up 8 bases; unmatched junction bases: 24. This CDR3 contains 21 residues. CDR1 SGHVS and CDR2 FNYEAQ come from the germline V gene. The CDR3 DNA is TGTGCCAGCAGCTTACATCAAATCACGACGCAGTTAGCGGGAGGGCCTGGTACGCAGTATTTT. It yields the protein CASSLHQITTQLAGGPGTQYF.

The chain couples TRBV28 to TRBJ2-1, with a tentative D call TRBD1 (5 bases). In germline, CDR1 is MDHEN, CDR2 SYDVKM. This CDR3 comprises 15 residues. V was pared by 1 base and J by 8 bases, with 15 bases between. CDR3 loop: CASSLSSTGNDEQFF. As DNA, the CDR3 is TGTGCCAGCAGTTTATCGAGCACAGGTAACGATGAGCAGTTCTTC. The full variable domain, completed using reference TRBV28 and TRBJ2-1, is DVKVTQSSRYLVKRTGEKVFLECVQDMDHENMFWYRQDPGLGLRLIYFSYDVKMKEKGDIPEGYSVSREKKERFSLILESASTNQTSMYLCASSLSSTGNDEQFFGPGTRLTVL.